This T cell receptor (beta chain) was sequenced in a study of technical replicates of blood from a few donors (dated by TCRdb to about 2017). To prepare the library, the immunoSEQ multiplex PCR assay was applied. As stored in TCRdb, this immuneACCESS dataset retains in-frame rearrangements with V and J assigned. A fraction of the clones does not appear; measured against another copy, unresolved V genes explain less than half of the discrepancy, and the remainder lacks a known reason. This sample comprises some 48,000 clones, about 96% of them detected only once. The biggest ten clones account for about 0.41% of the sample. About this clone itself: The clone's antigen remains unknown. Base qualities are not provided; no much larger clone lies one nucleotide away.

The sample taken for sequencing was T cells isolated from PBMCs. This clonotype was sampled from a human donor in good health.

Here the CDR3 is given as CAWSRQGNTEAFF. The nucleotides are TGTGCCTGGAGTCGGCAGGGGAACACTGAAGCTTTCTTT. The chain joins TRBV30 to TRBJ1-1, and TRBD1 may be the D gene, going by 5 matching bases. V and J lose 2 bases and 1 base, and a span of 8 bases separates them. The CDR3 contains 13 residues, cysteine and phenylalanine counted. The retained sequence is limited to the CDR3, 39 bases, with the frame set at the first base. CDR1 and CDR2, per the germline V gene (reference sequence), are GTSNPN and SVGIG.